Shown below are 20 T cell receptor beta chains from a single sample sequenced in a study of T cell responses to AZD1222 COVID-19 vaccine. Only in-frame clones appear in the TCRdb table, and some are missing; sequencing was by immunoSEQ multiplex PCR. The table includes about 270,000 clones, about 94% detected once. The input for sequencing was peripheral blood, taken 28 days after the second AZD1222 dose. All receptors come from an adult who received the AZD1222 COVID-19 vaccine.

The sample holds one count of this clone. The chain carries TRBV20-1 and TRBJ2-1; 8 bases line up with TRBD2. Germline V gives CDR1 DFQATT, CDR2 SNEGSKA (reference sequence). There are 14 residues in the CDR3. The V gene end was trimmed by 3 bases and the J gene end by 2 bases; junction bases not matched to a gene: 3. Here the CDR3 DNA reads TGCAGTGCTAGTGAAGCGGGAGCCTACAATGAGCAGTTCTTC. Residues: CSASEAGAYNEQFF.

The table lists this clone with a count of one. Other DNA sequences of this sample code for an identical CDR3. The chain couples TRBV3-1 (or the pseudogene TRBV3-2) to TRBJ1-1; 7 bases fit TRBD1. The germline V gene encodes CDR1 LGHDT and CDR2 YNNKEL (reference sequence). The V and J ends lost 3 bases and 4 bases, in that order; junction bases with no gene match: 5. The length of the CDR3 is 14 residues. CDR3 sequence reads: CASSQPGGGTEAFF. The CDR3 DNA reads TGTGCCAGCAGCCAGCCAGGGGGGGGCACTGAAGCTTTCTTT.

This chain joins TRBV28 and TRBJ2-5; TRBD1 is a possible D gene (8 bases). CDR3 length equals 17 residues. The germline V gene has CDR1 MDHEN and CDR2 SYDVKM. V was shortened by 7 bases and J by 5 bases, with 26 bases between the two germline ends. CDR3 amino acids: CASTVGGTGSPRETQYF. CDR3 nucleotides: TGTGCCAGCACCGTCGGGGGGACAGGTAGTCCTCGGGAGACCCAGTACTTC.

The chain couples TRBV24-1 to TRBJ2-3; 7 nucleotides align to TRBD1. Trimming removed 4 bases from V and 2 bases from J; junction bases left unmatched: 14. The V gene's germline CDR1 is KGHDR and CDR2 SFDVKD. CDR3 length equals 18 residues. This chain's CDR3 is CATSDPPGRGTDTDTQYF. In nucleotides, the CDR3 is TGTGCCACCAGTGACCCCCCTGGGAGAGGGACAGACACAGATACGCAGTATTTT.

The genes are TRBV15 and TRBJ1-2; D is ambiguous. V lost 0 bases and J lost 1, with 9 bases in between. Germline lookup yields CDR1 LNHNV and CDR2 YYDKDF (reference sequence). The CDR3 is 15 residues long. In DNA form, the CDR3 reads TGTGCCACCAGCAGAGAAGACTCTTTTAACTATGGCTACACCTTC. Translated, it gives CATSREDSFNYGYTF.

This clone has a single count. This sequence joins TRBV28 and TRBJ2-7, with 7 bases lining up with TRBD1. The CDR3 sequence is 15 residues long. V shed 4 bases, J shed 2 bases, and the junction held 8 bases outside the gene matches. The V gene's germline CDR1 is MDHEN and CDR2 SYDVKM. The DNA for the CDR3 is TGTGCCAGCAGTTCCCCATACAGGGGCGCCTACGAGCAGTACTTC. The encoded protein is CASSSPYRGAYEQYF.

This chain joins TRBV6-5 and TRBJ1-5; D possibly corresponds to TRBD1 (5 bases). The CDR3 runs to 13 residues. From germline, CDR1 is MNHEY and CDR2 SVGAGI. V dropped 5 bases and J dropped 4 bases, with 9 bases sitting between them. CDR3 in DNA: TGTGCCAGCAGTCCCAGGGATAATCAGCCCCAGCATTTT. Translated: CASSPRDNQPQHF.

The V gene is TRBV2, the J gene TRBJ2-3, with TRBD2 matching over 13 bases. The length of the CDR3 is 16 residues. The V segment lost 5 bases and the J segment 5 bases; nucleotides outside the gene matches: 7. CDR1 is SNHLY, CDR2 FYNNEI, per germline. CDR3 sequence: CASSSTSGGGRDTQYF. CDR3 DNA sequence: TGTGCCAGCAGTTCCACTAGCGGGGGGGGAAGAGATACGCAGTATTTT.

The chain combines TRBV24-1 with TRBJ2-3, with D possibly matching TRBD2 (5 bases). V was shortened by 6 bases and J by 1 base, with 10 bases between the two germline ends. This CDR3 is built from 14 residues. The germline CDR1 and CDR2 sequences are KGHDR and SFDVKD. CDR3 DNA sequence: TGTGCCACCAGTCTTCGGGGAGGCACAGATACGCAGTATTTT. It is translated as CATSLRGGTDTQYF.

This clone was observed a few times. This chain connects TRBV19 to TRBJ2-4; a possible D gene is TRBD2 (6 bases). This CDR3 has 13 residues. Germline lookup yields CDR1 LNHDA and CDR2 SQIVND (reference sequence). V lost 1 base and J lost 7, with 8 bases in between. CDR3: CASSIVEGNIQYF. The CDR3 bases are TGTGCCAGTAGTATAGTGGAGGGGAACATTCAGTACTTC.

This sequence joins TRBV2 and TRBJ1-2, with TRBD1 as a possible D gene (5 bases). There are 13 residues in the CDR3. V lost 6 bases and J 4 bases, leaving 12 bases between the germline ends. CDR1 is SNHLY and CDR2 is FYNNEI in the germline V gene. The CDR3 bases are TGTGCCAGCAGCCCTGACAGCGCCTATGGCTACACCTTC. Its protein is CASSPDSAYGYTF. Based on the CDR3 plus reference TRBV2 and TRBJ1-2, the full variable domain is EPEVTQTPSHQVTQMGQEVILRCVPISNHLYFYWYRQILGQKVEFLVSFYNNEISEKSEIFDDQFSVERPDGSNFTLKIRSTKLEDSAMYFCASSPDSAYGYTFGSGTRLTVV.

This chain links TRBV6-5 with TRBJ1-6; a possible D gene is TRBD1 (5 bases). The germline V gene encodes CDR1 MNHEY and CDR2 SVGAGI. This CDR3 is built from 14 residues. Trimming stripped 2 bases from V and 5 bases from J, with 7 bases between. Written as DNA, the CDR3 is TGTGCCAGCAGTTACGACAGAGATAATTCACCCCTCCACTTT. Its protein is CASSYDRDNSPLHF.

The rearrangement links TRBV7-2 to TRBJ1-2; TRBD1 is a possible D gene (5 bases). Germline V gene sequence: CDR1 SGHTA, CDR2 FQGNSA. This CDR3 region has 13 residues. The V end lost 2 bases, the J end lost 8 bases, and 12 bases lay between the germline ends. The CDR3 coding sequence is TGTGCCAGCAGCTTAATCAGGGCCAGGGGCTACACCTTC. This gives the protein CASSLIRARGYTF.

This rearrangement joins TRBV5-5 to TRBJ2-2; TRBD1 or TRBD2 may be the D gene (5 bases each). This CDR3 spans 15 amino acids. Trimming left V 7 bases short and J 4 bases short, with 17 bases between. CDR1 is SGHKS and CDR2 is YYEKEE in the germline V gene (reference sequence). The CDR3: CASSSSDTPTGELFF. The DNA for the CDR3 is TGTGCCAGCTCTAGCTCGGACACTCCCACCGGGGAGCTGTTTTTT. Full variable domain (rest looked up from reference TRBV5-5 and TRBJ2-2): DAGVTQSPTHLIKTRGQQVTLRCSPISGHKSVSWYQQVLGQGPQFIFQYYEKEERGRGNFPDRFSARQFPNYSSELNVNALLLGDSALYLCASSSSDTPTGELFFGEGSRLTVL.

The chain has TRBV6-5 and TRBJ2-5, with 11 bases aligning to TRBD1. Losses at the gene ends were 6 bases for V and 5 bases for J; bases not matched to a gene: 5. The CDR3 is made up of 14 amino acids. From germline, CDR1 is MNHEY and CDR2 SVGAGI. In DNA form, the CDR3 reads TGTGCCAGCAGAGGGGACAGGGGGGGCGAGACCCAGTACTTC. This sequence encodes CASRGDRGGETQYF.

The genes are TRBV5-6 and TRBJ2-1, with 9 bases identical to TRBD1. Germline trimming cut 6 bases from V and 8 bases from J; bases unmatched to any gene: 6. This CDR3 region has 13 residues. CDR1 is SGHDT and CDR2 is YYEEEE in the germline V gene. The CDR3 reads CASTLGTGYEQFF. The CDR3, as DNA: TGTGCCAGCACCTTAGGGACAGGGTATGAGCAGTTCTTC.

The chain is built from TRBV14 and TRBJ1-1; D call uncertain. Trimming stripped 1 base from V and 1 base from J, with 7 bases between. There are 14 residues in the CDR3. CDR1 is SGHDN and CDR2 is FVKESK in the germline V gene. In DNA form, the CDR3 reads TGTGCCAGCAGCCAAGGAAGGTGGAACACTGAAGCTTTCTTT. Protein sequence: CASSQGRWNTEAFF.

This clone showed up just once. This chain joins TRBV11-2 and TRBJ1-3; 7 bases are a match to TRBD1. Germline loops: CDR1 SGHAT, CDR2 FQNNGV. J gave up 0 bases and V 7 bases, and 6 bases lay outside the gene matches. This CDR3 has 15 amino acids. CDR3 sequence: CASTPTGISGNTIYF. CDR3 nucleotide sequence: TGTGCCAGCACCCCGACAGGGATCTCTGGAAACACCATATATTTT.

The rearrangement uses TRBV6-5 and TRBJ1-1, with D perhaps matching TRBD1 (5 bases). V was cut by 0 bases and J by 0 bases, with 8 bases left in between. Germline assignment: CDR1 MNHEY and CDR2 SVGAGI. CDR3 length: 15 residues. CDR3 in amino acids: CASSYSWGVNTEAFF. The CDR3, as DNA: TGTGCCAGCAGTTACTCATGGGGGGTGAACACTGAAGCTTTCTTT.

V is TRBV28 and J is TRBJ2-7; 7 nucleotides align to TRBD1. Germline-derived CDR1 and CDR2 are MDHEN and SYDVKM. There are 14 residues in the CDR3. V dropped 6 bases and J dropped 3; count of bases not matched to a gene: 8. The CDR3 here is CASSPPGQYYEQYF. As DNA, the CDR3 is TGTGCCAGCAGCCCACCGGGACAGTACTACGAGCAGTACTTC.